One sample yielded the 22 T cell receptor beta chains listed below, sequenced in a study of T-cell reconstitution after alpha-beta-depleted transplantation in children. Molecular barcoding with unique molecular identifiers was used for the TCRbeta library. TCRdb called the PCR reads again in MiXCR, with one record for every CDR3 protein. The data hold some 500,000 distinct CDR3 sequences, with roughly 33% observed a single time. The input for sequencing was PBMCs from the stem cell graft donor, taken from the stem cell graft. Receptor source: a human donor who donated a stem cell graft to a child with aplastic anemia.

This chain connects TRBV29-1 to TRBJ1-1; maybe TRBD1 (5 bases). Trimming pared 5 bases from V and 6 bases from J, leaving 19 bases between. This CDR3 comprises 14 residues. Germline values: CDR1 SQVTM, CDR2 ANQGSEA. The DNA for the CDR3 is TGCAGCGTTATACAACTTACAGGTATCGCTGAAGCTTTCTTT. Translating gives CSVIQLTGIAEAFF. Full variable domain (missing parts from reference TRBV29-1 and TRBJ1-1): SAVISQKPSRDICQRGTSLTIQCQVDSQVTMMFWYRQQPGQSLTLIATANQGSEATYESGFVIDKFPISRPNLTFSTLTVSNMSPEDSSIYLCSVIQLTGIAEAFFGQGTRLTVV.

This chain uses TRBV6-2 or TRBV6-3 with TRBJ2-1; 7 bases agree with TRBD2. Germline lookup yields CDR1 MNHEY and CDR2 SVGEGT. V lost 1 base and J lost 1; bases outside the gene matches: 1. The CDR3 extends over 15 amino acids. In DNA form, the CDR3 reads TGTGCCAGCAGTTACTGGGAGGGTTCCTACAATGAGCAGTTCTTC. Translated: CASSYWEGSYNEQFF.

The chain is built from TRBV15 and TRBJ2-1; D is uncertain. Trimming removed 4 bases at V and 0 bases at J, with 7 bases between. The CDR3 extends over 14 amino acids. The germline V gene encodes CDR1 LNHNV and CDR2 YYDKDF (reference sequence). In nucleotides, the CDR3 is TGTGCCACCAGCACGAGTAGCTCCTACAATGAGCAGTTCTTC. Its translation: CATSTSSSYNEQFF.

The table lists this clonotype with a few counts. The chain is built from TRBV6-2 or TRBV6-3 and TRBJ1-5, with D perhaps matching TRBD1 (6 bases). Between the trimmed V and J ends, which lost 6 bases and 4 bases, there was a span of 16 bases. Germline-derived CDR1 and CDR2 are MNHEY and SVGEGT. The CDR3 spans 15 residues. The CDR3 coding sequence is TGTGCCAGCAGCCCGGACAGCTTTGGGAATCAGCCCCAGCATTTT. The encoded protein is CASSPDSFGNQPQHF.

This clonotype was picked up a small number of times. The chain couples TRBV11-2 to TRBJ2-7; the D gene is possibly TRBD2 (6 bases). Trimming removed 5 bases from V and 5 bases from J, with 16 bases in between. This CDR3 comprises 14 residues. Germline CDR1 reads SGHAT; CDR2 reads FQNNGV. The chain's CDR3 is CASSPGPGGDEQYV. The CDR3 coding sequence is TGTGCCAGCAGCCCGGGTCCCGGGGGAGACGAGCAGTACGTC.

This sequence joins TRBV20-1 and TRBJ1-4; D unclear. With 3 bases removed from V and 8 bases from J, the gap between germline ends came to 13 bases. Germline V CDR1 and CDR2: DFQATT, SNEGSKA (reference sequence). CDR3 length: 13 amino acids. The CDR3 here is CSASPQSREKLFF. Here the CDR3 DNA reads TGCAGTGCTAGTCCCCAGTCCCGCGAAAAACTGTTTTTT.

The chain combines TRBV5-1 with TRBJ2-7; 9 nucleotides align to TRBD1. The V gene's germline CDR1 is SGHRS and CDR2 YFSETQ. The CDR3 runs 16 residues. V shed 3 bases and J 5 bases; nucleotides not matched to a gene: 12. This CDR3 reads CASSYGTGSLLDEQYV. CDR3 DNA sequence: TGCGCCAGCAGCTACGGGACAGGGTCTCTTTTAGACGAGCAGTACGTC.

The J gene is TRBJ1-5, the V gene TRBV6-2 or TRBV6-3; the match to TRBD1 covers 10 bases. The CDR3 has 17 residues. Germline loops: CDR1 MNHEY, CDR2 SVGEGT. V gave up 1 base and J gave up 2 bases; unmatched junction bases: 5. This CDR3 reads CASSYWDRGAGNQPQHF. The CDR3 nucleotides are TGTGCCAGCAGTTACTGGGACAGGGGAGCGGGCAATCAGCCCCAGCATTTT.

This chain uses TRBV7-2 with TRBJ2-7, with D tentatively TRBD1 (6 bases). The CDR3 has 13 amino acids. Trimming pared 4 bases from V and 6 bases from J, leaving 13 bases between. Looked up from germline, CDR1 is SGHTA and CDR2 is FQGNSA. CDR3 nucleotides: TGTGCCAGCAGCTACCGGACAGACCTCGAGCAGTACGTC. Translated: CASSYRTDLEQYV.

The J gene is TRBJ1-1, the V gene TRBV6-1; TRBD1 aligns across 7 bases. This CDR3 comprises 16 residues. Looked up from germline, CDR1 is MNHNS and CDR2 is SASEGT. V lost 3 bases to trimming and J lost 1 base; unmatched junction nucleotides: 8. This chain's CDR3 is CASSDYPTGTNTEAFF. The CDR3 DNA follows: TGTGCCAGCAGTGATTACCCGACAGGGACGAACACTGAAGCTTTCTTT.

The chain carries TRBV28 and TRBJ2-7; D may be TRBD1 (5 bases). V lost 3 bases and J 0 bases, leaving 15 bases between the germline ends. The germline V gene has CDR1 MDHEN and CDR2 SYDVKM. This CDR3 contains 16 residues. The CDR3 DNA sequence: TGTGCCAGCAGTTTTCAGGGTCCCTCCAGCTCCTACGAGCAGTACTTC. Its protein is CASSFQGPSSSYEQYF.

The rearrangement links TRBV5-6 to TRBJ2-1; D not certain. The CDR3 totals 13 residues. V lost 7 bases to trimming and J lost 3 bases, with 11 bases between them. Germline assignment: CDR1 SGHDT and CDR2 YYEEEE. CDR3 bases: TGTGCCAGCGCCATTTACCGCTACAATGAGCAGTTCTTC. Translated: CASAIYRYNEQFF.

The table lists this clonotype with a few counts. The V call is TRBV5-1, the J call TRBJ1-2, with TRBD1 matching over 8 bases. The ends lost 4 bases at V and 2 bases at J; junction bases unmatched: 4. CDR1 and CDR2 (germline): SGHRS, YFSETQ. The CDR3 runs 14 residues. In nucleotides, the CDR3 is TGCGCCAGCAGCCTGGACAGGGCCAACTATGGCTACACCTTC. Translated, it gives CASSLDRANYGYTF.

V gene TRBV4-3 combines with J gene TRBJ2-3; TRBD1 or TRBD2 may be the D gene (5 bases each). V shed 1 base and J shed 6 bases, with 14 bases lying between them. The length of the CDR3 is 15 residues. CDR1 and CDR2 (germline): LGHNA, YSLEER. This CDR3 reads CASSQGGSSVDTQYF. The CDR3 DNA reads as TGCGCCAGCAGCCAAGGGGGGTCGAGTGTCGATACGCAGTATTTT.

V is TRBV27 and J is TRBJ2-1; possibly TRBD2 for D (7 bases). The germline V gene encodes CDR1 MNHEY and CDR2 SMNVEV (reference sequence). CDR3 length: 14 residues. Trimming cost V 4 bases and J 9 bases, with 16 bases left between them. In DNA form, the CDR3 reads TGTGCCAGCAGTTCGTTGGGGGGGGCCAGTGAGCAGTTCTTC. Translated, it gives CASSSLGGASEQFF.

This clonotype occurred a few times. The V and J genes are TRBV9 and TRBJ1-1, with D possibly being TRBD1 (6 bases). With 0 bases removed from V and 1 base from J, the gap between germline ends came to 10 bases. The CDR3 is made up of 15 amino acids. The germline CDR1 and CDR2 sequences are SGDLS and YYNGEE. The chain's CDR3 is CASSVGGGANTEAFF. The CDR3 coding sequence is TGTGCCAGCAGCGTAGGAGGGGGGGCGAACACTGAAGCTTTCTTT.

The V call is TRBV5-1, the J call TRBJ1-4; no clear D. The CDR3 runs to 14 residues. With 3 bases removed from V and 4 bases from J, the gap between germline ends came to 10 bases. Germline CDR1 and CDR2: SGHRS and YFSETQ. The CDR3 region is CASSSDGLNEKLFF. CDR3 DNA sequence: TGCGCCAGCAGCTCGGACGGCCTTAATGAAAAACTGTTTTTT.

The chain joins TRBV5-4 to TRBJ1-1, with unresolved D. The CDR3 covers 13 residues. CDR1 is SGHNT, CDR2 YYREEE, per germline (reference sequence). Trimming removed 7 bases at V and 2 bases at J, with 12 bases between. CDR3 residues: CASPPPGNTEAFF. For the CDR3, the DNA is TGTGCCAGCCCCCCCCCGGGAAACACTGAAGCTTTCTTT.

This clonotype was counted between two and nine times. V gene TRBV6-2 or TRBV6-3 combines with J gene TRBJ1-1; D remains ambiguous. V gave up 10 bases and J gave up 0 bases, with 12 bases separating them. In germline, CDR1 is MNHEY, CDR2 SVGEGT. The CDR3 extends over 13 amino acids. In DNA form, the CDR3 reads TGTGCCACCTGGAACAAATTGAACACTGAAGCTTTCTTT. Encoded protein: CATWNKLNTEAFF.

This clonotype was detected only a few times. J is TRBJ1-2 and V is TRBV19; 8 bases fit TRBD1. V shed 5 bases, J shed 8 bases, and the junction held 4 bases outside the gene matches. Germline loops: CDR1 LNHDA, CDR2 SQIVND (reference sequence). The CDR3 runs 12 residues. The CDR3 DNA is TGTGCCAGTAGTGGACAGGGTAACGGCTACACCTTC. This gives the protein CASSGQGNGYTF.

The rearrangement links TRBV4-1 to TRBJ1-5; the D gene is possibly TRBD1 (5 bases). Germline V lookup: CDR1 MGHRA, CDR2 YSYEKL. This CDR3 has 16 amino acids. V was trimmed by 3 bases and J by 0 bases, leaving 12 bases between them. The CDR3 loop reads CASSQGPGHSNQPQHF. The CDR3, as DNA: TGCGCCAGCAGCCAGGGGCCGGGCCATAGCAATCAGCCCCAGCATTTT.

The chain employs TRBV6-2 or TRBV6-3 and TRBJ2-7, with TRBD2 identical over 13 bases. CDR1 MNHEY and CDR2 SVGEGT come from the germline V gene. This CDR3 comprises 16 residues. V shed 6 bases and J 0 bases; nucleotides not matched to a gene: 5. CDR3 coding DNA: TGTGCCAGCAGCAGTACTAGCGGGGGGGCCTCCTACGAGCAGTACGTC. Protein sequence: CASSSTSGGASYEQYV.